This T cell receptor beta chain was sequenced in a study of blood T cell repertoires in COVID-19. Study in general: Acute and convalescent COVID-19 specimens originated in the United States, Italy and Spain.

Germline V lookup: CDR1 GTSNPN, CDR2 SVGIG (reference sequence). J was trimmed by 5 bases and V by 6 bases; bases with no gene match: 6. The CDR3 sequence is 13 residues long. Patients in Seattle were enrolled during active infection, then followed longitudinally. Only in-frame clones appear in the TCRdb table, and some are missing; sequencing was by immunoSEQ multiplex PCR. Of 250,000 to 350,000 clones in the sample, roughly four fifths are singletons; the top ten hold around 16%. The chain employs TRBV30 and TRBJ1-2; the match to TRBD1 covers 10 bases. The specimen was peripheral blood. This receptor was obtained from a person aged 70 to 85 with COVID-19, enrolled during active disease. CDR3 sequence: CACWDRGWYGYTF. The CDR3 DNA reads as TGTGCCTGCTGGGACAGGGGATGGTATGGCTACACCTTC.